One TCR beta chain is described in this entry. Its specific antigen is unknown. Base qualities are not recorded, but no much larger clone differs from it by a single base. The data are from a study of cytomegalovirus exposure and HLA in healthy donors (dated by TCRdb to about 2017). In terms of the full investigation: The 650 to 800 repertoires of the first cohort and the 95 to 150 validation repertoires were produced on the same platform, according to a later analysis. The study aimed to test whether signatures of past pathogen exposure could be identified by cataloging public T cell receptors. A separate validation cohort of roughly 130 different subjects was used in addition to the roughly 700-subject first cohort. High-throughput TCR immunosequencing, statistical association of individual TCRs with disease status, and machine learning were combined to predict cytomegalovirus infection status. What the research found in general, with its limitations: The study gave a list of about 160 TCR beta chains associated with cytomegalovirus. The authors suggested that the approach could potentially be extended to other disease states and immunological phenotypes. A later analysis had no HLA typing for the validation cohort, so co-occurrence there was scored across all 130 or so repertoires. Three of the identified cytomegalovirus-associated TCR beta chains were confirmed in vitro to be specific for cytomegalovirus antigens. While some public TCRs were present in many individuals, most TCR sequences turned up only very rarely across donors. Of the cluster scores, approximately 95% were above 0 in a later analysis, which found that TCRs clustered in the first cohort also tended to co-occur in the 95 to 150 validation repertoires. In both the original and validation cohorts, the classifier was reported to diagnose cytomegalovirus status with high specificity and sensitivity.

The protocol used for the library was the immunoSEQ multiplex PCR assay. The original pipeline was this. A statistical classification framework was developed to diagnose cytomegalovirus status using the catalog of TCR beta chain sequences. This immuneACCESS table, as held by TCRdb, lists in-frame sequences with V and J called but not all clones. Of the missing ones, under half trace to an unresolved V gene in checked studies; the others have no known cause. V, J and clone size reflect that table, while D and trimming were determined from the DNA. Across this sample there are around 200,000 clones, with about 90% seen only once. About 2.9% of the sample rests with the top ten. Separate from the approximately 700-subject first cohort, the validation cohort of roughly 120 subjects was the group to which the donors belonged. V trim: 0 bases; J trim: 0 bases; unmatched bases: 2. Counted from cysteine to phenylalanine, this CDR3 has 16 amino acids. The retained sequence is limited to the CDR3, 48 bases, with the frame set at the first base. CDR1 SGHRS and CDR2 YFSETQ were looked up in the germline V gene.

The receptor's source is a woman in her late teens or twenties in good health and CMV-seronegative. Material for sequencing was PBMCs. The chain was built from TRBV5-1 and TRBJ1-3, and 8 junction bases match TRBD1. The DNA sequence is TGCGCCAGCAGCTTGGCCGACAGGGGCTCTGGAAACACCATATATTTT. Its translation is CASSLADRGSGNTIYF.